A single sample gave rise to the 15 T cell receptor beta chains below, sequenced in a study of T cells in Graves' hyperthyroidism and ophthalmopathy. TCR beta CDR3 regions were amplified from RNA. The TCR CDR3 first-round RT-PCR relied on the HTBI primer set. TCRdb re-derived calls from the multiplex PCR reads in MiXCR, one entry per CDR3 protein. This sample has under 450,000 distinct CDR3 sequences, with about 14% found just once. The sample consisted of blood. These receptors were collected from a man aged 25-45 years with Graves' hyperthyroidism that later progressed to Graves' ophthalmopathy.

At least ten counts were recorded for this clonotype. V usage is TRBV5-5 and J usage is TRBJ2-7, with D possibly matching TRBD2 (5 bases). Trimming pared 0 bases from V and 7 bases from J, leaving 8 bases between. The CDR3 totals 12 residues. CDR1 and CDR2 from the germline V gene are SGHKS and YYEKEE (reference sequence). CDR3 in DNA: TGTGCCAGCAGCTTGGGACCGGGGGAGCAGTACTTC. Protein: CASSLGPGEQYF. The full variable domain, with the rest looked up from reference TRBV5-5 and TRBJ2-7, is DAGVTQSPTHLIKTRGQQVTLRCSPISGHKSVSWYQQVLGQGPQFIFQYYEKEERGRGNFPDRFSARQFPNYSSELNVNALLLGDSALYLCASSLGPGEQYFGPGTRLTVT.

On this clonotype: Sequence at one end of the junction differs from germline and may be a read error. This chain links TRBV5-4 with TRBJ2-7, with D perhaps matching TRBD2 (6 bases). The CDR3 is 14 amino acids. Germline-derived CDR1 and CDR2 are SGHNT and YYREEE (reference sequence). CDR3 coding DNA: TGTGCCAGCAGCTTTGGCGGGGAGAGCTACGAGCAGGACTTC. Encoded protein: CASSFGGESYEQDF.

This clonotype has only a few counts. This rearrangement joins TRBV2 to TRBJ1-6; D is ambiguous. In germline, CDR1 is SNHLY, CDR2 FYNNEI. Between the trimmed V and J ends, which lost 3 bases and 4 bases, there was a span of 4 bases. CDR3 length equals 13 residues. The CDR3 protein is CASSDRYNSPLHF. The CDR3 DNA reads TGTGCCAGCAGTGATCGTTATAATTCACCCCTCCACTTT.

This clonotype came up many times. This chain joins TRBV9 and TRBJ1-4; D is ambiguous. Germline CDR1 reads SGDLS; CDR2 reads YYNGEE. Trimming removed 3 bases at V and 8 bases at J, with 11 bases between. The CDR3 covers 13 residues. Here the CDR3 reads CASSGAEGEKLFF. The CDR3 bases are TGTGCCAGCAGCGGGGCCGAAGGGGAAAAACTGTTTTTT.

The genes are TRBV15 and TRBJ2-7, with D tentatively TRBD1 or TRBD2 (5 bases each). Trimming cost V 0 bases and J 0 bases, with 6 bases left between them. Germline-derived CDR1 and CDR2 are LNHNV and YYDKDF (reference sequence). The CDR3 is 14 amino acids. Here the CDR3 reads CATSRDGASYEQYF. Written as DNA, the CDR3 is TGTGCCACCAGCAGAGACGGGGCCTCCTACGAGCAGTACTTC.

This chain joins TRBV27 and TRBJ1-5, with TRBD1 matching over 11 bases. This CDR3 comprises 15 residues. Germline V gene sequence: CDR1 MNHEY, CDR2 SMNVEV (reference sequence). J lost 7 bases, V lost 4 bases, and 6 bases had no gene match. The CDR3 loop reads CASSSWDRGWQPQHF. CDR3 coding DNA: TGTGCCAGCAGTTCCTGGGACAGGGGGTGGCAGCCCCAGCATTTT.

This clonotype was seen many times. This chain connects TRBV6-1 to TRBJ1-2; D gene unclear. CDR1 MNHNS and CDR2 SASEGT come from the germline V gene. The CDR3 has 18 amino acids. V shed 7 bases and J shed 5 bases, with 29 bases lying between them. This CDR3 reads CASTLMLEPASPVYGYTF. CDR3 DNA sequence: TGTGCCAGCACCCTCATGCTGGAGCCTGCCTCTCCCGTTTATGGCTACACCTTC.

The table lists this clonotype with many counts. This chain links TRBV7-2 with TRBJ2-7; D is perhaps TRBD1 or TRBD2 (5 bases each). The germline V gene has CDR1 SGHTA and CDR2 FQGNSA. CDR3 length: 14 residues. The V and J ends lost 4 bases and 0 bases respectively, with 10 bases between them. The CDR3 coding sequence is TGTGCCAGCAGCTCGGCAGGGACCTCCTACGAGCAGTACTTC. Translated: CASSSAGTSYEQYF.

This clonotype was recorded at least ten times. The chain is built from TRBV12-3 or TRBV12-4 and TRBJ1-5, with unresolved D. V lost 3 bases, J lost 7 bases, and 10 bases lay in between. This CDR3 region has 13 residues. CDR3: CASSFQFGQPQHF. The CDR3 DNA sequence: TGTGCCAGCAGTTTCCAGTTCGGGCAGCCCCAGCATTTT.

At least ten counts were recorded for this clonotype. The chain uses TRBV6-2 or TRBV6-3 and TRBJ1-1; D unclear. The CDR3 covers 14 residues. The germline V and J ends were trimmed by 3 bases and 0 bases, with 8 bases remaining between them. Germline loops: CDR1 MNHEY, CDR2 SVGEGT. In nucleotides, the CDR3 is TGTGCCAGCAGTTATTCCCGGGTGAACACTGAAGCTTTCTTT. Its translation: CASSYSRVNTEAFF.

The rearrangement links TRBV6-1 to TRBJ1-6; 11 bases fit TRBD1. The CDR3 extends over 15 amino acids. In germline, CDR1 is MNHNS, CDR2 SASEGT. Germline trimming cut 3 bases from V and 16 bases from J; bases unmatched to any gene: 11. The CDR3 DNA follows: TGTGCCAGCAGTGATCCGGGACAGGGGGTTCGCTCGCTCCACTTT. Protein sequence: CASSDPGQGVRSLHF.

This clonotype came up a few times. The rearrangement links TRBV20-1 to TRBJ1-4, with D uncertain. V lost 2 bases and J lost 0, with 7 bases in between. This CDR3 has 14 residues. From germline, CDR1 is DFQATT and CDR2 SNEGSKA (reference sequence). CDR3 sequence reads: CSARPPATNEKLFF. DNA of the CDR3: TGCAGTGCTAGACCACCCGCAACTAATGAAAAACTGTTTTTT.

Worth noting for this clonotype: A much larger clonotype is one base distant, so this may be a read error. This chain links TRBV6-1 with TRBJ1-6, with 9 bases lining up with TRBD1. The CDR3 contains 16 residues. Germline-derived CDR1 and CDR2 are MNHNS and SASEGT. CDR3: CANSKQGASYNSPLHF. CDR3 DNA sequence: TGTGCCAACAGTAAACAGGGGGCTTCCTATAATTCACCCCTCCACTTT.

In this sample, this clonotype turned up once. J is TRBJ1-2 and V is TRBV12-3 or TRBV12-4; 9 bases align to TRBD1. With V trimmed by 6 bases and J by 2 bases, 1 base remained unmatched. The CDR3 contains 13 residues. The CDR3 protein is CASRDRGNYGYTF. The CDR3 nucleotides read TGTGCCAGCAGGGACAGGGGCAACTATGGCTACACCTTC.

This chain uses TRBV6-1 with TRBJ1-3, with D possibly being TRBD1 (6 bases). Germline V lookup: CDR1 MNHNS, CDR2 SASEGT. This CDR3 region has 13 residues. Between the trimmed V and J ends, which lost 6 bases and 3 bases, there was a span of 9 bases. The CDR3 loop is CASSRTVGNTIYF. The CDR3 DNA reads as TGTGCCAGCAGCCGGACAGTTGGAAACACCATATATTTT.